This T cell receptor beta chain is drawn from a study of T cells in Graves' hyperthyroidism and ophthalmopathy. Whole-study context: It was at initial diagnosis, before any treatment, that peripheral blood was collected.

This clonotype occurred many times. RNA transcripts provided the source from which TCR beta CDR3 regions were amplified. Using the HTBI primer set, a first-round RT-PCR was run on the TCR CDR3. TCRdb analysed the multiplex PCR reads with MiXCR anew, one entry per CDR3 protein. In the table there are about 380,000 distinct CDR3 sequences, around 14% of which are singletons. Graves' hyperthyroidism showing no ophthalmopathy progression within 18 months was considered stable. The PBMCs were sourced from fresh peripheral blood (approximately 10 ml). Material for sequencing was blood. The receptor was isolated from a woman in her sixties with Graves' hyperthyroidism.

The CDR3: CASSLPSGANVLTF. CDR3 in DNA: TGTGCCAGCAGCCTCCCCTCTGGGGCCAACGTCCTGACTTTC. The genes are TRBV3-1 and TRBJ2-6, with unresolved D. In germline, CDR1 is LGHDT, CDR2 YNNKEL (reference sequence). Trimming removed 4 bases from V and 0 bases from J, with 4 bases in between. This CDR3 region has 14 residues.